The text below deals with one T cell receptor beta chain. What this receptor recognizes is not known. No much larger clone is present one base from it, and per-base qualities are unavailable. The germline V gene (reference sequence) specifies LNHDA as CDR1 and SQIVND as CDR2. From cysteine to phenylalanine, the CDR3 is 17 amino acids long. This entry keeps only the CDR3 DNA: 51 bases, framed from base 1. V sheds 2 bases and J sheds 0 bases, leaving 13 bases between their ends. The data belong to a study of shared clonotypes between healthy human individuals (dated by TCRdb to about 2020). Study-level background: The cohort comprised two women and a few men aged 18 to 49 years. Different laboratories and diverse techniques were used to prepare libraries and sequence TCR repertoires, to increase sequencing depth and limit assay-specific biases. For each donor, three plates each were used for CD4 naive and CD4 memory, two plates were used for CD8 naive, and one plate was used for CD8 memory. Between about 0.85 and 9.5 billion PBMCs per donor were obtained by leukapheresis. To estimate repertoire size and how much clonotype sharing occurs between individuals, the study deeply sequenced the blood TCR repertoires of about five healthy adults.

Healthy HIV-negative adults with no recently reported acute infections or vaccinations were included as donors. Every donor was a Caucasian adult residing in Nashville, Tennessee, USA. CD4+ T cells were enriched by magnetic negative selection, after which naive cells were positively selected on CD45RA and the negative fraction was taken as the memory subset. Blood was obtained by leukapheresis, after which PBMCs were separated by Ficoll-Histopaque density gradient centrifugation and cryopreserved in liquid nitrogen vapor phase. Analytical flow cytometry was used to check the purity and quantity of each magnetically sorted T cell population. Each sorted fraction had its genomic DNA isolated and then quantified by UV absorbance on a Nanodrop 2000c. Overall results and qualifications from the work: Naive subsets generally had larger estimated clonotype richness than memory subsets. Pairwise subsampling led to the expectation that sequencing depth would affect the degree of clonotype sharing among donors. Higher generation probabilities were observed for clonotypes shared by all four sorted-subset donors than for non-shared clonotypes. Across a handful of donors, about 4.5% of naive CD4, roughly 3.5% of naive CD8, roughly 2.2% of memory CD4, and roughly 0.41% of memory CD8 clonotypes were shared. Sampling was limited to blood, and TCR repertoires in tissue likely differ from TCR repertoires in blood. Even with the large sequencing depth, rarefaction of the sorted-subset datasets indicated that sequencing was incomplete. Because the study included only a small number of donors, the genetic and exposure-history diversity represented was limited.

Using the deep immunoSEQ assay, TCR CDR3 regions were amplified from genomic DNA by multiplex PCR. Genomic DNA extracted from each cell subset was distributed evenly over all wells of several immunoSEQ 96-well plates, and each plate served as one replicate. Each replicate PCR for sorted subsets received about 0.2 ug genomic DNA, equal to roughly 30,000 T cell genomes. Purified libraries were quantified with a Qubit 3.0 fluorometer, sized on a Bioanalyzer 2100, and re-quantified with the KAPA Library Quantification kit. Every immunoSEQ 96-well plate was sequenced on a dedicated single-read 150-cycle Illumina NextSeq 550 flow cell. In the paper's pipeline: Because only junctional sequences without quality scores were contained in the immunoSEQ output, filtering matching that applied to full-length reads could not be performed. To assign V/J genes and CDR3, sequences were annotated using PyIR, a Python wrapper for IgBLAST v1.9, with IMGT germline references. Any read was removed if the V/J assignment was weak (E-value above 1e-6), the CDR3 was missing, or the read contained stop codons, out-of-frame junctions, or ambiguous translated residues. V3J clonotypes were defined by identical inferred V gene, J gene, and CDR3 amino acid sequence. Percentage overlap between repertoires was computed as shared unique clonotypes divided by the size of the smaller repertoire. Repertoire richness was assessed with RTK rarefaction, the Chao1 estimator, and Recon v2.1 estimates of unobserved clonotypes. Generation probabilities were computed with OLGA for all TCRbeta clonotypes obtained by the gDNA method from a few donors. As stored in TCRdb, this immuneACCESS dataset retains in-frame rearrangements with V and J assigned. A fraction of the clones does not appear; measured against another copy, unresolved V genes explain less than half of the discrepancy, and the remainder lacks a known reason. V, J and clone size were drawn from that table, and D and trimming were deduced from the DNA. The sample profile shows over a million clones; approximately 98.5% of them were found once. The ten largest clonotypes hold 0.36% of the sample.

The source of this sequence is a man in his thirties or forties in good health. The material sequenced was naive CD4+ T cells sorted from blood. Reading the label with the study, this specimen's cell subset or site is: CD45RA+ positively selected. The chain joins TRBV19 to TRBJ1-4; the D gene remains uncertain. In nucleotides, the sequence is TGTGCCAGTAGTATAAGGAGGGCCAGTTCAACTAATGAAAAACTGTTTTTT. It translates to CASSIRRASSTNEKLFF.